The 28 T cell receptor beta chains reported below all come from one sample, sequenced in a study of beta chain features in type 1 diabetes. Findings of the study overall: Shorter TCRB CDR3s, moderately but significantly so, were found in Type 1 diabetes patients in all four CD4+ subsets.

These TCRs are of unknown antigen specificity. Reverse transcription of all isolated RNA meant that expressed TCRB transcripts were sequenced. The repertoire was sequenced with immunoSEQ multiplex PCR; TCRdb's copy has only in-frame clones and lacks some. The sample lists some 150,000 clones, around 13% occurring once. The sample comprised central memory CD4+ T cells from blood. The receptors were sampled from a man between 18 and 35 years old with type 1 diabetes.

As DNA, the CDR3 is TGCGCCAGCAGCTCCCAACAGGGGGCGGATGGCTACACCTTC. It codes for CASSSQQGADGYTF. The chain combines TRBV5-1 with TRBJ1-2, with 9 bases fitting TRBD1. Unmatched junction bases numbered 6, after V lost 3 bases and J lost 6 bases. The CDR3 loop spans 14 amino acids. CDR1 is SGHRS and CDR2 is YFSETQ in the germline V gene.

The rearrangement links TRBV2 to TRBJ2-7; D call uncertain. CDR1 is SNHLY and CDR2 is FYNNEI in the germline V gene. The CDR3 is 12 residues long. V was clipped by 6 bases and J by 6 bases, with 12 bases between them. CDR3 sequence reads: CASSQNRPEQYF. The CDR3 DNA follows: TGTGCCAGCAGCCAAAACCGGCCCGAGCAGTACTTC.

The chain carries TRBV18 and TRBJ2-7, with 12 positions matching TRBD1. V shed 3 bases, J shed 2 bases, and the junction held 2 bases outside the gene matches. This CDR3 is built from 15 residues. Germline-derived CDR1 and CDR2 are KGHSH and LQKENI. The DNA of the CDR3 is TGTGCCAGCTCACCGGGACAGGGGGCTACCTACGAGCAGTACTTC. This gives the protein CASSPGQGATYEQYF.

This clone was detected a few times. The gene calls are TRBV6-5 and TRBJ2-1; TRBD1 or TRBD2 may be the D gene (6 bases each). The CDR3 has 15 amino acids. The germline V and J ends were trimmed by 4 bases and 4 bases, with 14 bases remaining between them. Germline CDR1 is MNHEY and CDR2 is SVGAGI. CDR3 sequence (DNA): TGTGCCAGCAGTTCCGCCGGGGGCCCATACAATGAGCAGTTCTTC. Encoded protein: CASSSAGGPYNEQFF.

This clone occurred a few times. The V call is TRBV29-1, the J call TRBJ2-5; 9 bases agree with TRBD1. The closer fit of TRBJ2-7 to the DNA end suggests the J call may be wrong. The CDR3 has 12 amino acids. Germline V lookup: CDR1 SQVTM, CDR2 ANQGSEA. The CDR3 is CSVGRGQGEQYF. Here the CDR3 DNA reads TGCAGCGTTGGTAGGGGACAGGGCGAGCAGTACTTC.

This clone was seen ten or more times. The V and J genes are TRBV30 and TRBJ1-6; D call uncertain. Germline CDR1 is GTSNPN and CDR2 is SVGIG (reference sequence). The CDR3 extends over 13 amino acids. V was clipped by 1 base and J by 3 bases, with 4 bases between them. The CDR3 loop is CAWSADYNSPLHF. CDR3 nucleotide sequence: TGTGCCTGGAGTGCGGACTATAATTCACCCCTCCACTTT.

V and J are TRBV25-1 and TRBJ1-4; D is unresolved. The CDR3 contains 14 residues. In germline, CDR1 is MGHDK, CDR2 SYGVNS. V lost 6 bases and J lost 4, with 12 bases in between. The DNA of the CDR3 is TGTGCCAGCAGGGGGAGCCATGGTAATGAAAAACTGTTTTTT. Residues: CASRGSHGNEKLFF.

This clone was observed a handful of times. The chain links TRBV9 to TRBJ2-3, with a tentative D call TRBD2 (5 bases). Germline values: CDR1 SGDLS, CDR2 YYNGEE. The CDR3 is 16 residues long. The V end lost 0 bases, the J end lost 0 bases, and 11 bases lay between the germline ends. This chain's CDR3 is CASSVAPGESTDTQYF. The CDR3 bases are TGTGCCAGCAGCGTAGCTCCCGGGGAGAGCACAGATACGCAGTATTTT.

This chain's CDR3 is CASSLGGWGNEKLFF. CDR3 coding DNA: TGTGCCAGCAGCTTAGGAGGGTGGGGGAATGAAAAACTGTTTTTT. The chain has TRBV11-2 and TRBJ1-4; TRBD1 is a possible D gene (5 bases). This CDR3 region has 15 residues. V lost 1 base, J lost 5 bases, and 11 bases lay in between. Germline assignment: CDR1 SGHAT and CDR2 FQNNGV.

This clone appeared a few times. The sample holds other DNA sequences that translate to the same CDR3. This chain joins TRBV5-6 and TRBJ2-5, with 13 bases that match TRBD2. The ends lost 4 bases at V and 0 bases at J; junction bases unmatched: 6. The CDR3 runs 17 residues. Germline loops: CDR1 SGHDT, CDR2 YYEEEE. CDR3 sequence (DNA): TGTGCCAGCAGCCGACTAGCGGGGGGCTCGTACCAAGAGACCCAGTACTTC. It codes for CASSRLAGGSYQETQYF. Using reference TRBV5-6 and TRBJ2-5 for the parts outside the CDR3, the full variable domain is DAGVTQSPTHLIKTRGQQVTLRCSPKSGHDTVSWYQQALGQGPQFIFQYYEEEERQRGNFPDRFSGHQFPNYSSELNVNALLLGDSALYLCASSRLAGGSYQETQYFGPGTRLLVL.

The chain employs TRBV30 and TRBJ1-6; 7 bases are shared with TRBD1. Germline CDR1 is GTSNPN and CDR2 is SVGIG (reference sequence). The CDR3 has 14 amino acids. The V and J ends lost 1 base and 8 bases, in that order; junction bases with no gene match: 5. This chain's CDR3 is CAWSGAGGDSPLHF. The CDR3 DNA follows: TGTGCCTGGAGTGGGGCAGGGGGGGATTCACCCCTCCACTTT. Full variable domain (remainder filled in from reference TRBV30 and TRBJ1-6): SQTIHQWPATLVQPVGSPLSLECTVEGTSNPNLYWYRQAAGRGLQLLFYSVGIGQISSEVPQNLSASRPQDRQFILSSKKLLLSDSGFYLCAWSGAGGDSPLHFGNGTRLTVT.

A few counts support this clone. The rearrangement links TRBV5-6 to TRBJ1-5, with D maybe TRBD1 (5 bases). Germline-derived CDR1 and CDR2 are SGHDT and YYEEEE. The CDR3 covers 14 residues. V was shortened by 7 bases and J by 0 bases, with 11 bases between the two germline ends. The CDR3 spells CASGRGVSNQPQHF. CDR3 in DNA: TGTGCCAGCGGAAGAGGGGTTAGCAATCAGCCCCAGCATTTT. Full variable domain (remainder filled in from reference TRBV5-6 and TRBJ1-5): DAGVTQSPTHLIKTRGQQVTLRCSPKSGHDTVSWYQQALGQGPQFIFQYYEEEERQRGNFPDRFSGHQFPNYSSELNVNALLLGDSALYLCASGRGVSNQPQHFGDGTRLSIL.

The chain recombines TRBV29-1 with TRBJ1-2; unclear D gene. The CDR3 has 13 residues. Trimming removed 2 bases from V and 10 bases from J, with 17 bases in between. CDR1 is SQVTM, CDR2 ANQGSEA, per germline. In DNA form, the CDR3 reads TGCAGCGTTGAATCCCCCGACTTGTTTGTCTACACCTTC. It is translated as CSVESPDLFVYTF.

The sample holds a few counts of this clone. The chain carries TRBV11-3 and TRBJ2-5; 9 bases fit TRBD1. Per germline, CDR1 SGHNT and CDR2 YENEEA. J gave up 5 bases and V 2 bases, and 9 bases lay outside the gene matches. This CDR3 spans 16 amino acids. The CDR3 loop reads CASSLRYGTGTETQYF. In DNA form, the CDR3 reads TGTGCCAGCAGCTTACGATACGGGACAGGGACGGAGACCCAGTACTTC. The full variable domain, in which reference TRBV11-3 and TRBJ2-5 provide the parts outside the CDR3, is EAGVVQSPRYKIIEKKQPVAFWCNPISGHNTLYWYLQNLGQGPELLIRYENEEAVDDSQLPKDRFSAERLKGVDSTLKIQPAELGDSAVYLCASSLRYGTGTETQYFGPGTRLLVL.

This clone has more than one count but fewer than ten. V is TRBV6-5 and J is TRBJ1-3; D perhaps matches TRBD1 (5 bases). There are 15 residues in the CDR3. Trimming shortened V by 0 bases and J by 11 bases, and 17 bases separated the two germline ends. From germline, CDR1 is MNHEY and CDR2 SVGAGI. The CDR3 loop reads CASSYSAGTGFSIYF. The CDR3 nucleotides read TGTGCCAGCAGTTACTCGGCGGGGACGGGCTTCTCCATATATTTT.

In regard to this clone: A much larger clone is a single base away; this may be a read error. This sample includes further DNA sequences coding for the same CDR3. This chain links TRBV29-1 with TRBJ2-3; the match to TRBD1 covers 9 bases. The CDR3 spans 19 residues. The germline V gene encodes CDR1 SQVTM and CDR2 ANQGSEA. The J segment lost 0 bases and the V segment lost 4 bases, leaving 17 bases of the junction unmatched. In nucleotides, the CDR3 is TGCAGCGTTGCGAGGGACAGGGCAAGGGTTCGCTCTAGCACAGATACGCAGTATTTT. Translating gives CSVARDRARVRSSTDTQYF.

This clone has a count of ten or more. This specimen includes other DNA sequences encoding the same CDR3. The chain uses TRBV5-6 and TRBJ1-4, with D possibly being TRBD1 (6 bases). The CDR3 totals 14 residues. Per the germline V gene, CDR1 is SGHDT and CDR2 is YYEEEE. V was pared by 4 bases and J by 5 bases, with 12 bases between. The CDR3 reads CASSPGATNEKLFF. The CDR3 coding sequence is TGTGCCAGCAGCCCGGGGGCTACCAATGAAAAACTGTTTTTT. Supplemented by reference TRBV5-6 and TRBJ1-4, the full variable domain reads DAGVTQSPTHLIKTRGQQVTLRCSPKSGHDTVSWYQQALGQGPQFIFQYYEEEERQRGNFPDRFSGHQFPNYSSELNVNALLLGDSALYLCASSPGATNEKLFFGSGTQLSVL.

The V call is TRBV30, the J call TRBJ2-7; 8 bases fit TRBD2. The CDR3 runs 13 residues. In germline, CDR1 is GTSNPN, CDR2 SVGIG (reference sequence). The V segment lost 5 bases and the J segment 2 bases; nucleotides outside the gene matches: 5. CDR3 nucleotide sequence: TGTGCCTGGTCCCTCGGGGGGGCCTACGAGCAGTACTTC. It is translated as CAWSLGGAYEQYF.

DNA of the CDR3: TGTGCCAGCAGCTACTCTCCGCTAGCCGACAATGAGCAGTTCTTC. It translates to CASSYSPLADNEQFF. The chain joins TRBV7-9 to TRBJ2-1, with a possible D match to TRBD2 (5 bases). The CDR3 is 15 residues long. Germline CDR1 and CDR2: SEHNR and FQNEAQ (reference sequence). The germline V and J ends were trimmed by 4 bases and 5 bases, with 15 bases remaining between them.

This clone showed up just a few times. This rearrangement joins TRBV28 to TRBJ2-7; tentative D call: TRBD1 (5 bases). The CDR3 consists of 15 residues. CDR1 and CDR2 (germline): MDHEN, SYDVKM. The V end was cut by 9 bases, the J end by 5 bases, with 23 bases between. This chain's CDR3 is CASVPLAGQSDEQYF. The CDR3 DNA is TGTGCCAGTGTACCCTTGGCAGGGCAATCGGACGAGCAGTACTTC.

V gene TRBV6-5 combines with J gene TRBJ1-2, with TRBD1 matching 8 bases. The CDR3 runs 13 residues. Germline trimming cut 6 bases from V and 5 bases from J; bases unmatched to any gene: 5. From germline, CDR1 is MNHEY and CDR2 SVGAGI. For the CDR3, the DNA is TGTGCCAGCAGCCAGGACAGGGAGTATGGCTACACCTTC. This translates into CASSQDREYGYTF.

V gene TRBV29-1 combines with J gene TRBJ2-7, with 7 bases aligning to TRBD2. J was trimmed by 2 bases and V by 6 bases; bases with no gene match: 7. This CDR3 comprises 13 residues. The germline V gene has CDR1 SQVTM and CDR2 ANQGSEA. The CDR3 DNA is TGCAGCGTCCAGGGAGGGAGAGCCTACGAGCAGTACTTC. Translating it yields CSVQGGRAYEQYF.

This clone was seen only a few times. This chain links TRBV11-3 with TRBJ1-1, with TRBD1 as a possible D gene (6 bases). Germline CDR1 is SGHNT and CDR2 is YENEEA. The CDR3 is 15 amino acids. Trimming cost V 4 bases and J 1 base, with 13 bases left between them. CDR3 sequence (DNA): TGTGCCAGCAGCTCCGGACAGCCCGGGAACACTGAAGCTTTCTTT. This sequence encodes CASSSGQPGNTEAFF.

This clone was seen only a few times. The chain employs TRBV29-1 and TRBJ2-1; D is unresolved. The CDR3 consists of 12 residues. CDR1 and CDR2 (germline): SQVTM, ANQGSEA. For the CDR3, the DNA is TGCAGGCCGGCGGTCCCCTACAATGAGCAGTTCTTC. Amino acid sequence: CRPAVPYNEQFF.

In its sample, this clone was seen a few times. DNA for the CDR3: TGTGCCAGCTCCCTTGACAGGGCCCCTGAAGCTTTCTTT. This sequence encodes CASSLDRAPEAFF. The genes are TRBV18 and TRBJ1-1; TRBD1 agrees at 7 bases. The V gene end was trimmed by 6 bases and the J gene end by 6 bases; junction bases not matched to a gene: 7. This CDR3 contains 13 residues. Germline V CDR1 and CDR2: KGHSH, LQKENI.

As regards this clone: A single base separates this from a much larger clone, so it may be a read error. Other DNA variants within this sample encode the same CDR3. This chain joins TRBV29-1 and TRBJ2-5, with 11 nucleotides matching TRBD2. Looked up from germline, CDR1 is SQVTM and CDR2 is ANQGSEA. With 7 bases clipped from V and 2 bases from J, the junction kept 6 bases outside the gene matches. The CDR3 is 14 residues long. Here the CDR3 reads CSGAGTSGQETQYF. DNA for the CDR3: TGCAGCGGCGCCGGGACTAGCGGTCAAGAGACCCAGTACTTC.

The genes are TRBV6-6 and TRBJ1-1; D is unclear. V shed 6 bases and J shed 0 bases, with 11 bases lying between them. The CDR3 spans 14 residues. Germline CDR1 reads MNHNY; CDR2 reads SVGAGI (reference sequence). For the CDR3, the DNA is TGTGCCAGCAGCCCCCCAAGTCTGAACACTGAAGCTTTCTTT. Protein sequence: CASSPPSLNTEAFF.

This clone came up many times. The chain employs TRBV15 and TRBJ2-1; weak D call: TRBD1 (6 bases). This CDR3 spans 14 amino acids. Deletions cut 4 bases from V and 2 bases from J, with 9 bases between. Germline assignment: CDR1 LNHNV and CDR2 YYDKDF (reference sequence). The CDR3 loop is CATSNRDTYNEQFF. CDR3 sequence (DNA): TGTGCCACCAGCAACAGGGATACCTACAATGAGCAGTTCTTC.